The clone carrying this T cell receptor beta chain was counted a single time. Antigen specificity is unknown. The CDR3 runs 21 residues. Germline CDR1 and CDR2: MGHRA and YSYEKL. The junction had 14 bases not matched to a gene; V was cut back by 0 bases and J by 0 bases. This specimen belongs to a study of PD-1 blockade in classical Hodgkin lymphoma. At the level of the study: Every 2 weeks, patients had 3 mg/kg nivolumab intravenously.

Specified time point: cycle 4 day 1 (C4D1), after 5 to 7 weeks of nivolumab. There was relapse after autologous stem cell transplantation in every patient, and there was variation in brentuximab vedotin exposure. The authors purified CD4+ T cells from thawed PBMCs by magnetic negative selection. Best responses were complete response, partial response or progressive disease. Points from the study as a whole: By C4D1, diversity of CD4+ TCRs had risen significantly, whereas that of CD8+ TCRs had not. For complete responders, baseline diversity was comparable to that of newly diagnosed patients.

Here immunoSEQ multiplex PCR was the method, and the copy in TCRdb shows in-frame clones only, minus some. The table shows about 22,000 clones, with around three quarters occurring only once. This clonotype was sampled from a human donor with classical Hodgkin lymphoma. The source material was CD4+ T cells from blood, sampled before the fourth cycle of nivolumab. The chain recombines TRBV4-1 with TRBJ2-3; 11 bases are shared with TRBD2. CDR3 coding DNA: TGCGCCAGCAGCCAAGATAGTGCCCTAGCGGGGGGTTTCGCTAGCACAGATACGCAGTATTTT. This sequence encodes CASSQDSALAGGFASTDTQYF.